This T cell receptor beta chain was retrieved from a study of cytomegalovirus exposure and HLA in healthy donors. Overall study: A preliminary data release comprised tens of millions of unique TCRs obtained from HLA-typed donors. General study results and limits: Rare TCR sequences predominated, though certain public TCRs were found in many donors. Sequencing probably produced one cluster of sequence variants that were highly shared.

PCR primers comprised 60 Vbeta and 13 Jbeta primers. Libraries were prepared by immunoSEQ multiplex PCR; TCRdb keeps only in-frame clonotypes and omits some of them. The sample contains 95,000 to 100,000 clones, 70% to 80% of which appear only once. Comments on this clone: The antigen remains unidentified.

Regarding donors, all were healthy bone marrow donors. This CDR3 has 14 residues. Trimming at V came to 3 bases and at J to 2 bases, leaving 3 bases not matched to a gene. Germline V gives CDR1 SEHNR, CDR2 FQNEAQ (reference sequence). This sequence joins TRBV7-9 and TRBJ2-5; 7 nucleotides line up with TRBD2. This receptor was taken from a female donor in good health and CMV-seronegative. The sequenced sample consisted of PBMCs. CDR3 DNA: TGTGCCAGCAGCTTTCGACTAGCTCAAGAGACCCAGTACTTC. This encodes CASSFRLAQETQYF. Complete variable domain (other parts from reference TRBV7-9 and TRBJ2-5): DTGVSQNPRHKITKRGQNVTFRCDPISEHNRLYWYRQTLGQGPEFLTYFQNEAQLEKSRLLSDRFSAERPKGSFSTLEIQRTEQGDSAMYLCASSFRLAQETQYFGPGTRLLVL.